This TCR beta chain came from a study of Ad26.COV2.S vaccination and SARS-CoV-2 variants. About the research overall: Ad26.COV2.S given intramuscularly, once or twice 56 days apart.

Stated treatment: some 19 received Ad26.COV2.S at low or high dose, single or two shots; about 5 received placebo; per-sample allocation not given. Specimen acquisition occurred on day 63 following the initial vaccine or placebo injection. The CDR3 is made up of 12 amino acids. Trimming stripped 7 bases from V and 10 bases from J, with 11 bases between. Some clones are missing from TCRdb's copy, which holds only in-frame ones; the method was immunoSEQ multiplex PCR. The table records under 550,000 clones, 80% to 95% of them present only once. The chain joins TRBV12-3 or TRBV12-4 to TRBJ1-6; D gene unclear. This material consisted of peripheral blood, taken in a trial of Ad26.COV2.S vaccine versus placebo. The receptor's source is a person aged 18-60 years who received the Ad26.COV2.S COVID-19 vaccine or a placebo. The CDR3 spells CASTAQGSPLHF. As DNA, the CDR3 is TGTGCCAGCACTGCACAAGGGTCACCCCTCCACTTT.